The sequence of this T cell receptor beta chain was determined in a study of blood T cells in healthy people across ages. General study findings and limits: Diversity estimated from one million T cells was considered an underestimate. What prevented conclusive comparison of naive and antigen-experienced cells was that PBMCs were unsorted.

At least ten counts were recorded for this clonotype. The antigen is unknown. Sample-barcoded 5' priming and a J-beta primer mix drove a second PCR of 7 to 11 cycles. TCRdb reanalysed the 5' RACE reads using MiXCR and keeps one entry per CDR3 protein. Of 1.5 million to 2 million distinct CDR3 sequences listed, about 35% are singletons. Researchers report isolating at least 7 million PBMCs per sample. RNA extraction gave at least 5 micrograms of total RNA per sample. Germline loops: CDR1 SGHVS, CDR2 FQNEAQ. This CDR3 is 14 amino acids long. With V trimmed by 6 bases and J by 2 bases, 5 bases remained unmatched.

The sequenced sample was blood. The receptor's source is a woman in her thirties in good health. This chain connects TRBV7-8 to TRBJ2-7; TRBD1 matches 9 bases. The CDR3 region is CASSLTGGAYEQYF. As DNA, the CDR3 is TGTGCCAGCAGTTTGACAGGGGGAGCCTACGAGCAGTACTTC.